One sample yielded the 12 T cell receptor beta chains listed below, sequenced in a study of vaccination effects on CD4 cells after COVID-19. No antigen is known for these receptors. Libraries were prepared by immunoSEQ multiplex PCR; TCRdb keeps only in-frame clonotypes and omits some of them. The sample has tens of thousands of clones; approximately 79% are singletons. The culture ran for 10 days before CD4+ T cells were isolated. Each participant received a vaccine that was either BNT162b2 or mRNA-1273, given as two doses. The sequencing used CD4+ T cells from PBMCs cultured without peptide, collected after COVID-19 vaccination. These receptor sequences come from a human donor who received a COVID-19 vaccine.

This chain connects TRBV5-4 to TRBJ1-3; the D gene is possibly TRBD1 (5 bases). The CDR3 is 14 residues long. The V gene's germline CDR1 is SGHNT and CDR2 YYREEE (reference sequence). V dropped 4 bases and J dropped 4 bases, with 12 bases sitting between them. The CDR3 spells CASSRGTAGNTIYF. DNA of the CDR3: TGTGCCAGCAGCCGTGGGACGGCCGGAAACACCATATATTTT. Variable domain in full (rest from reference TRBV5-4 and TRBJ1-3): ETGVTQSPTHLIKTRGQQVTLRCSSQSGHNTVSWYQQALGQGPQFIFQYYREEENGRGNFPPRFSGLQFPNYSSELNVNALELDDSALYLCASSRGTAGNTIYFGEGSWLTVV.

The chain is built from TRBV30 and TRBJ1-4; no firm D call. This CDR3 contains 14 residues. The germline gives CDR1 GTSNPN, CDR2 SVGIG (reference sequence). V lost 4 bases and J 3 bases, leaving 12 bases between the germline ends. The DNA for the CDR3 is TGTGCCTGGAAGCAATGGTTCTCTAATGAAAAACTGTTTTTT. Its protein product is CAWKQWFSNEKLFF.

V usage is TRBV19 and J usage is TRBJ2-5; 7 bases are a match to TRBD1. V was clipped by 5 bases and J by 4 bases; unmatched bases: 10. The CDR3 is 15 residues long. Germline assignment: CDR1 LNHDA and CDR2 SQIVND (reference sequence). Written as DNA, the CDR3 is TGTGCCAGTAGTGATCTGACAGGGAAAGGAGAGACCCAGTACTTC. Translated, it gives CASSDLTGKGETQYF.

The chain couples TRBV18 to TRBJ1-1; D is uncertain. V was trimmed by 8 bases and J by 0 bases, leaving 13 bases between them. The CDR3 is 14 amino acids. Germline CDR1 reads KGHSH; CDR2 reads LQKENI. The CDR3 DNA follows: TGTGCCAGCGTTGCGGGGTTCATGAACACTGAAGCTTTCTTT. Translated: CASVAGFMNTEAFF.

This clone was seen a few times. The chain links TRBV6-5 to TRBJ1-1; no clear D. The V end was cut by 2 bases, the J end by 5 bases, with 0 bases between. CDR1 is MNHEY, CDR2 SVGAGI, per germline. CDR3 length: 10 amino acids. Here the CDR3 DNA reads TGTGCCAGCAGTTACACTGAAGCTTTCTTT. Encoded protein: CASSYTEAFF.

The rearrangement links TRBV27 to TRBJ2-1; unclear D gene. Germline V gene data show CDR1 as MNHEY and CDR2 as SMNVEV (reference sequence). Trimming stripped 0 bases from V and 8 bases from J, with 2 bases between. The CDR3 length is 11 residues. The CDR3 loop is CASSLSDEQFF. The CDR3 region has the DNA TGTGCCAGCAGTTTATCTGATGAGCAGTTCTTC.

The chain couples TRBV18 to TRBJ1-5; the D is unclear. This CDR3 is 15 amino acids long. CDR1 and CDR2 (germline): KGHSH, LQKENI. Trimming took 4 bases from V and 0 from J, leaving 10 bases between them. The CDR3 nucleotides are TGTGCCAGCTCACTAACAGAGTATAGCAATCAGCCCCAGCATTTT. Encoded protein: CASSLTEYSNQPQHF.

CDR3 sequence reads: CASSIVPGQGFNEQFF. The CDR3 nucleotides are TGTGCCAGTAGTATAGTCCCGGGACAGGGGTTTAATGAGCAGTTCTTC. The chain recombines TRBV19 with TRBJ2-1; TRBD1 agrees at 10 bases. This CDR3 comprises 16 residues. CDR1 is LNHDA and CDR2 is SQIVND in the germline V gene (reference sequence). The trim removed 1 base at V and 7 bases at J, leaving 7 bases unmatched.

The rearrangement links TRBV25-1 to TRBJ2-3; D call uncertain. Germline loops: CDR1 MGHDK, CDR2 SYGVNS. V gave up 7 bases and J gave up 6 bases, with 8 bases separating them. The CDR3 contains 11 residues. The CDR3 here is CASTKGDTQYF. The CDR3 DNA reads TGTGCCAGCACCAAAGGGGATACGCAGTATTTT.

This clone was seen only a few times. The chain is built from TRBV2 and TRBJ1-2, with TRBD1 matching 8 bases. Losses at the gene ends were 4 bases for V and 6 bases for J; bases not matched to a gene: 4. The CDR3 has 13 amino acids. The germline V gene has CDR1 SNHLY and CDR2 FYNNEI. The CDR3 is CASSGQGRDGYTF. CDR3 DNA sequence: TGTGCCAGCAGTGGACAGGGGAGAGATGGCTACACCTTC.

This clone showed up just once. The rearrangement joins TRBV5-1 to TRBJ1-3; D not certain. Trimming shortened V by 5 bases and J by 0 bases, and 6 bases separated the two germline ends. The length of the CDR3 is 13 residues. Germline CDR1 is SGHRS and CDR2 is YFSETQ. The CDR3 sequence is CASRESSGNTIYF. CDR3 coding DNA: TGCGCCAGCAGGGAGAGCTCTGGAAACACCATATATTTT.

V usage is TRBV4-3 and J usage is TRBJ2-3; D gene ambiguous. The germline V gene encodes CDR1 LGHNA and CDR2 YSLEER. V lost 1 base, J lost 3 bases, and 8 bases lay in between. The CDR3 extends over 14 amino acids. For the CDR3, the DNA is TGCGCCAGCAGCCAAGGACTGGGGACAGATACGCAGTATTTT. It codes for CASSQGLGTDTQYF.